This T cell receptor (beta chain) was retrieved from a study of Ad26.COV2.S vaccination and SARS-CoV-2 variants. The V end was cut by 0 bases, the J end by 7 bases, with 11 bases between. The CDR3 totals 14 residues. Germline values: CDR1 SGDLS, CDR2 YYNGEE. Treatment described: some 20 received Ad26.COV2.S at low or high dose, single or two shots; about five received placebo; per-sample allocation not given. It was on day 63 after the first vaccine or placebo injection that samples were taken. Recruitment in Boston yielded a donor of adult age, 18-55 years. TCRdb keeps only in-frame clones here, not all; method: immunoSEQ multiplex PCR. The data contain fewer than 500,000 clones, approximately 92% of them singletons.

This sample comprised peripheral blood, obtained in a trial of Ad26.COV2.S vaccine versus placebo. V is TRBV9 and J is TRBJ1-5; a weak D match, TRBD1 (5 bases). The clonotype was recovered from a person between 18 and 65 years old who received the Ad26.COV2.S COVID-19 vaccine or a placebo. The CDR3 protein is CASSVGREGQPQHF. CDR3 DNA sequence: TGTGCCAGCAGCGTAGGAAGGGAGGGGCAGCCCCAGCATTTT.